What follows are 24 T cell receptor beta chains derived from one specimen sequenced in a study of T cell responses to AZD1222 COVID-19 vaccine. The table came from immunoSEQ multiplex PCR; TCRdb's copy has only in-frame clones and leaves some out. The table records about 50,000 clones, 60% to 85% of them present only once. The specimen comprised peripheral blood, sampled on day 0 of AZD1222 vaccination. The receptor source for this set is an adult in good health.

The count of this clone is one. V gene TRBV5-1 combines with J gene TRBJ2-7, with TRBD1 matching 9 bases. CDR3 size: 18 residues. Per germline, CDR1 SGHRS and CDR2 YFSETQ. V lost 0 bases to trimming and J lost 2 bases; unmatched junction nucleotides: 12. The CDR3 sequence: CASSLAGQGFRSAYEQYF. The DNA of the CDR3 is TGCGCCAGCAGCTTGGCGGGACAGGGATTTAGATCAGCCTACGAGCAGTACTTC.

The rearrangement joins TRBV7-9 to TRBJ2-5; 7 nucleotides line up with TRBD2. V lost 5 bases to trimming and J lost 3 bases; unmatched junction nucleotides: 6. There are 14 residues in the CDR3. Germline CDR1 and CDR2: SEHNR and FQNEAQ (reference sequence). In DNA, the CDR3 is TGTGCCAGCAGCGCACGGGGGGACGAAGAGACCCAGTACTTC. The encoded protein is CASSARGDEETQYF.

The DNA of the CDR3 is TGTGCCAGTAACCAGCGGGAGATTCCTAATGAGCAGTTCTTC. Amino acids: CASNQREIPNEQFF. The chain carries TRBV19 and TRBJ2-1; 8 bases line up with TRBD2. Germline V lookup: CDR1 LNHDA, CDR2 SQIVND (reference sequence). The CDR3 is made up of 14 amino acids. V shed 7 bases, J shed 7 bases, and the junction held 9 bases outside the gene matches.

As concerns this clone: One end of the junction varies from germline; a read error may be responsible. The V and J genes are TRBV18 and TRBJ2-7; D unresolved. The CDR3 has 14 residues. Germline lookup yields CDR1 KGHSH and CDR2 LQKENI. The CDR3 DNA is TGTGCCAGCTCACCACCCGTAAGCTCCGACGAGCAGTACTTC. It codes for CASSPPVSSDEQYF. Combining the CDR3 with reference TRBV18 and TRBJ2-7 gives the whole variable domain NAGVMQNPRHLVRRRGQEARLRCSPMKGHSHVYWYRQLPEEGLKFMVYLQKENIIDESGMPKERFSAEFPKEGPSILRIQQVVRGDSAAYFCASSPPVSSDEQYFGPGTRLTVT.

V usage is TRBV5-1 and J usage is TRBJ1-1; tentative D call: TRBD1 (5 bases). The germline CDR1 and CDR2 sequences are SGHRS and YFSETQ. V gave up 4 bases and J gave up 4 bases, with 17 bases separating them. The CDR3 loop spans 15 amino acids. This CDR3 reads CASSPLGRGATEAFF. The CDR3 nucleotides are TGCGCCAGCAGCCCCTTGGGGAGGGGAGCCACTGAAGCTTTCTTT.

The CDR3 spells CASSDASLRQFF. The CDR3, as DNA: TGTGCCAGCAGTGACGCCTCCCTGAGGCAGTTCTTC. The V and J genes are TRBV6-4 and TRBJ2-1; unclear D gene. The germline V gene encodes CDR1 MRHNA and CDR2 SNTAGT. Trimming pared 2 bases from V and 12 bases from J, leaving 11 bases between. The CDR3 loop spans 12 amino acids.

The gene calls are TRBV30 and TRBJ1-5; possibly TRBD1 for D (5 bases). The CDR3 length is 14 residues. The V end was cut by 2 bases, the J end by 2 bases, with 10 bases between. From germline, CDR1 is GTSNPN and CDR2 SVGIG (reference sequence). The CDR3 reads CAWSSEQGNQPQHF. As DNA, the CDR3 is TGTGCCTGGAGTTCCGAACAGGGCAATCAGCCCCAGCATTTT.

The V call is TRBV28, the J call TRBJ1-1; weak D call: TRBD1 (5 bases). Trimming took 7 bases from V and 1 from J, leaving 10 bases between them. The CDR3 length is 13 residues. Germline CDR1 and CDR2: MDHEN and SYDVKM. CDR3 sequence reads: CASNGAGNTEAFF. Here the CDR3 DNA reads TGTGCCAGCAACGGGGCGGGGAACACTGAAGCTTTCTTT.

The chain has TRBV7-3 and TRBJ2-4; either TRBD1 or TRBD2 may fit D (5 bases each). V lost 0 bases and J 0 bases, leaving 6 bases between the germline ends. Germline lookup yields CDR1 SGHTA and CDR2 FQGTGA. CDR3 length equals 15 residues. The CDR3 DNA reads TGTGCCAGCAGCTTAACTGGGGGAGCCAAAAACATTCAGTACTTC. Protein product: CASSLTGGAKNIQYF.

The chain couples TRBV30 to TRBJ1-5; D is unclear. Looked up from germline, CDR1 is GTSNPN and CDR2 is SVGIG (reference sequence). Trimming shortened V by 1 base and J by 4 bases, and 8 bases separated the two germline ends. This CDR3 comprises 13 residues. CDR3 protein: CAWSEGANQPQHF. The DNA of the CDR3 is TGTGCCTGGAGTGAAGGAGCGAATCAGCCCCAGCATTTT.

V gene TRBV5-1 combines with J gene TRBJ2-2, with D perhaps matching TRBD2 (6 bases). The germline CDR1 and CDR2 sequences are SGHRS and YFSETQ. There are 15 residues in the CDR3. The germline V and J ends were trimmed by 0 bases and 2 bases, with 8 bases remaining between them. CDR3 loop: CASSLDGGNTGELFF. In DNA, the CDR3 is TGCGCCAGCAGCTTGGACGGGGGAAACACCGGGGAGCTGTTTTTT.

The rearrangement links TRBV18 to TRBJ1-1, with TRBD1 matching 7 bases. The germline gives CDR1 KGHSH, CDR2 LQKENI. The CDR3 spans 13 residues. With 3 bases clipped from V and 5 bases from J, the junction kept 3 bases outside the gene matches. CDR3 DNA: TGTGCCAGCTCACCCGCGGGACAGACTGAAGCTTTCTTT. Amino acid sequence: CASSPAGQTEAFF.

This rearrangement joins TRBV18 to TRBJ2-2; 7 positions match TRBD1. Per the germline V gene, CDR1 is KGHSH and CDR2 is LQKENI. Trimming removed 2 bases from V and 5 bases from J; junction bases left unmatched: 5. The CDR3 is 15 residues long. The CDR3 region has the DNA TGTGCCAGCTCACCAACCCCAGGGGGTACCGGGGAGCTGTTTTTT. Protein product: CASSPTPGGTGELFF.

This clone has only one observation. The V and J genes are TRBV7-7 and TRBJ1-3, with TRBD1 matching 9 bases. The V gene end was trimmed by 1 base and the J gene end by 2 bases; junction bases not matched to a gene: 3. In germline, CDR1 is SSHAT, CDR2 FNYEAQ (reference sequence). CDR3 length equals 16 residues. The CDR3 protein is CASSLGGTGPGNTIYF. As DNA, the CDR3 is TGTGCCAGCAGCTTAGGTGGGACAGGGCCTGGAAACACCATATATTTT.

This clone was recorded only once. The rearrangement joins TRBV19 to TRBJ1-3; D ambiguous. The CDR3 runs to 14 residues. The V end lost 9 bases, the J end lost 2 bases, and 14 bases lay between the germline ends. CDR1 LNHDA and CDR2 SQIVND come from the germline V gene (reference sequence). CDR3: CASGSLSAGNTIYF. The CDR3 nucleotides are TGTGCCAGCGGGAGTTTGTCGGCTGGAAACACCATATATTTT.

The chain is built from TRBV6-5 and TRBJ1-3; 7 bases agree with TRBD1. J was trimmed by 3 bases and V by 8 bases; bases with no gene match: 10. Germline CDR1 reads MNHEY; CDR2 reads SVGAGI. The CDR3 runs 15 residues. The chain's CDR3 is CASGKSGGFGNTIYF. DNA of the CDR3: TGTGCCAGCGGGAAATCAGGGGGATTTGGAAACACCATATATTTT.

This clone was counted between two and nine times. This rearrangement joins TRBV5-1 to TRBJ2-3; 10 positions match TRBD1. The CDR3 loop spans 15 amino acids. The trim removed 0 bases at V and 8 bases at J, leaving 6 bases unmatched. Per germline, CDR1 SGHRS and CDR2 YFSETQ. CDR3 in DNA: TGCGCCAGCAGCTTGGCCGGGACAGGGGTGCCTACGCAGTATTTT. It specifies CASSLAGTGVPTQYF.

The J gene is TRBJ2-7, the V gene TRBV6-5, with TRBD2 matching 8 bases. This CDR3 region has 14 residues. Trimming removed 5 bases from V and 7 bases from J; junction bases left unmatched: 10. The V gene's germline CDR1 is MNHEY and CDR2 SVGAGI. The CDR3 here is CASSPGDRGGEQYV. The CDR3 DNA is TGTGCCAGCAGTCCCGGGGACCGGGGGGGAGAGCAGTACGTC.

CDR3 amino acids: CASSLEGGFREAFF. Written as DNA, the CDR3 is TGTGCCAGCAGCTTAGAAGGAGGTTTCCGCGAAGCTTTCTTT. This rearrangement joins TRBV7-8 to TRBJ1-1, with D unclear. The ends were cut back, 1 base at V and 8 bases at J, with 14 bases in the middle. Looked up from germline, CDR1 is SGHVS and CDR2 is FQNEAQ. The CDR3 extends over 14 amino acids. The variable domain in full, completed from reference TRBV7-8 and TRBJ1-1, reads GAGVSQSPRYKVAKRGQDVALRCDPISGHVSLFWYQQALGQGPEFLTYFQNEAQLDKSGLPSDRFFAERPEGSVSTLKIQRTQQEDSAVYLCASSLEGGFREAFFGQGTRLTVV.

The chain links TRBV19 to TRBJ2-5; 10 positions agree with TRBD1. Trimming removed 3 bases from V and 6 bases from J; junction bases left unmatched: 7. The CDR3 runs to 15 residues. Germline V gene lookup returns CDR1 LNHDA and CDR2 SQIVND (reference sequence). In DNA form, the CDR3 reads TGTGCCAGTAGTATCGAGACAGGGGGCGGGAAGACCCAGTACTTC. It encodes CASSIETGGGKTQYF.

The rearrangement uses TRBV6-1 and TRBJ1-2, with D maybe TRBD1 (6 bases). V gave up 3 bases and J gave up 0 bases, with 14 bases separating them. This CDR3 is built from 16 residues. Germline V CDR1 and CDR2: MNHNS, SASEGT. The CDR3 region has the DNA TGTGCCAGCAGTGATCTAACAGGGCGGACTAACTATGGCTACACCTTC. Protein product: CASSDLTGRTNYGYTF.

This clone was detected once. V usage is TRBV3-1 (or the pseudogene TRBV3-2) and J usage is TRBJ1-1; maybe TRBD1 (5 bases). The CDR3 extends over 13 amino acids. CDR1 is LGHDT, CDR2 YNNKEL, per germline (reference sequence). Trimming removed 5 bases at V and 6 bases at J, with 13 bases between. The CDR3 bases are TGTGCCAGCAGCTCAGGGAGAGTGGCTGAAGCTTTCTTT. It codes for CASSSGRVAEAFF.

The V gene is TRBV7-9, the J gene TRBJ1-2, with 8 bases matching TRBD1. Germline CDR1 is SEHNR and CDR2 is FQNEAQ (reference sequence). This CDR3 is built from 14 residues. V shed 1 base and J 2 bases; nucleotides not matched to a gene: 0. CDR3 DNA: TGTGCCAGCAGCTTAGGGACAGGGAACTATGGCTACACCTTC. Translated, it gives CASSLGTGNYGYTF.

The chain uses TRBV7-9 and TRBJ1-1; D is perhaps TRBD1 (5 bases). Germline CDR1 is SEHNR and CDR2 is FQNEAQ (reference sequence). V was clipped by 1 base and J by 5 bases, with 14 bases between them. The CDR3 length is 15 residues. CDR3 sequence reads: CASSLGAGPITEAFF. CDR3 DNA: TGTGCCAGCAGCTTAGGGGCAGGGCCTATTACTGAAGCTTTCTTT.